This TCR beta chain is drawn from a study of blood T cell repertoires in COVID-19. Background on the study: Specimens from acute and convalescent COVID-19 originated in the United States, Italy and Spain. T cells, B-cell-depleted T cells, or PBMCs supplied cDNA or gDNA.

V lost 0 bases and J 8 bases, leaving 15 bases between the germline ends. The germline gives CDR1 SGHRS, CDR2 YFSETQ. The CDR3 sequence is 15 residues long. Per the original methods: Researchers report that nucleated cell counts were estimated from reference gene primer amplification. Produced via immunoSEQ multiplex PCR; TCRdb's table is partial and in-frame only. D and trimming come from the DNA, and the V and J calls and clone size come from that table. The table shows some 120,000 clones, with around four fifths occurring only once. The TCR sequence derives from a man younger than 45 with acute or convalescent COVID-19. The V call is TRBV5-1, the J call TRBJ2-1, with D possibly TRBD1 on 5 matching bases. Sequencing used peripheral blood. CDR3 DNA sequence: TGCGCCAGCAGCTTGGGCCAGGGTGGGGCGGATGAGCAGTTCTTC. Protein product: CASSLGQGGADEQFF. The full variable domain, with the rest looked up from reference TRBV5-1 and TRBJ2-1, is KAGVTQTPRYLIKTRGQQVTLSCSPISGHRSVSWYQQTPGQGLQFLFEYFSETQRNKGNFPGRFSGRQFSNSRSEMNVSTLELGDSALYLCASSLGQGGADEQFFGPGTRLTVL.